A single sample gave rise to the 22 T cell receptor beta chains below, sequenced in a study of blood T cell repertoires in COVID-19 (dated by TCRdb to 2018 to 2020). Receptor amplification or capture employed the immunoSEQ multiplex PCR assay. Sourced from immuneACCESS, this table was stored by TCRdb with only in-frame sequences that have V and J called. A share of the clones is absent; for the studies checked, an unresolved V gene accounts for under half, and the remainder has no known explanation. Across this sample there are roughly 180,000 clones, with approximately 89% seen only once. The ten largest clones take up roughly 4.2% of the sample. Sequenced: peripheral blood. The origin of the receptors is a woman aged 25 to 39 with acute or convalescent COVID-19.

The rearrangement joins TRBV12-3 or TRBV12-4 to TRBJ1-1; 8 nucleotides match TRBD1. CDR3 length: 13 amino acids. Trimming took 2 bases from V and 11 from J; bases not matched to a gene: 7. CDR3 DNA sequence: TGTGCCAGCAGTTTAATGGGACAGGCTACGGCTTTCTTT. It yields the protein CASSLMGQATAFF.

The rearrangement links TRBV5-1 to TRBJ2-1, with 9 positions matching TRBD2. Unmatched junction bases numbered 11, after V lost 0 bases and J lost 7 bases. The CDR3 spans 17 residues. Germline-derived CDR1 and CDR2 are SGHRS and YFSETQ. This chain's CDR3 is CASSLDAGLAGRNEQFF. In DNA, the CDR3 is TGCGCCAGCAGCTTGGACGCTGGGCTAGCGGGACGAAATGAGCAGTTCTTC.

The chain joins TRBV29-1 to TRBJ2-2, with D unresolved. Germline values: CDR1 SQVTM, CDR2 ANQGSEA. The CDR3 is made up of 15 amino acids. Trimming pared 3 bases from V and 2 bases from J, leaving 13 bases between. CDR3 protein: CSVEGGQTNTGELFF. DNA of the CDR3: TGCAGCGTTGAGGGTGGTCAGACAAACACCGGGGAGCTGTTTTTT.

This chain connects TRBV12-3 or TRBV12-4 to TRBJ2-1; TRBD2 agrees at 9 bases. V trimming: 6 bases; J trimming: 5 bases; junction bases outside the gene matches: 2. There are 13 residues in the CDR3. CDR3 in amino acids: CASSRLADNEQFF. In DNA, the CDR3 is TGTGCCAGCAGCCGACTAGCGGACAATGAGCAGTTCTTC.

The chain links TRBV27 to TRBJ2-1; 7 nucleotides line up with TRBD2. The CDR3 contains 14 residues. J was trimmed by 2 bases and V by 2 bases; bases with no gene match: 0. From germline, CDR1 is MNHEY and CDR2 SMNVEV (reference sequence). The CDR3 bases are TGTGCCAGCAGTTTAGGGGGGGCCTACAATGAGCAGTTCTTC. It specifies CASSLGGAYNEQFF.

This CDR3 reads CASSLALSSPETQYF. The CDR3 DNA sequence: TGTGCCAGCAGCTTAGCGCTGAGTAGTCCAGAGACCCAGTACTTC. This chain links TRBV7-2 with TRBJ2-5; D uncertain. Trimming cost V 0 bases and J 4 bases, with 12 bases left between them. CDR3 length: 15 residues. Germline assignment: CDR1 SGHTA and CDR2 FQGNSA. Full variable domain (missing parts from reference TRBV7-2 and TRBJ2-5): GAGVSQSPSNKVTEKGKDVELRCDPISGHTALYWYRQSLGQGLEFLIYFQGNSAPDKSGLPSDRFSAERTGGSVSTLTIQRTQQEDSAVYLCASSLALSSPETQYFGPGTRLLVL.

The CDR3: CASSYFGDQPQHF. As DNA, the CDR3 is TGTGCCAGCAGTTACTTCGGGGATCAGCCCCAGCATTTT. The V gene is TRBV6-5, the J gene TRBJ1-5; D remains unclear. The CDR3 covers 13 residues. From germline, CDR1 is MNHEY and CDR2 SVGAGI. Trimming removed 1 base from V and 5 bases from J, with 6 bases in between.

The J gene is TRBJ1-1, the V gene TRBV30; 12 nucleotides agree with TRBD1. V shed 4 bases, J shed 13 bases, and the junction held 10 bases outside the gene matches. Looked up from germline, CDR1 is GTSNPN and CDR2 is SVGIG (reference sequence). The CDR3 sequence is 13 residues long. The CDR3 here is CAWNFGTGGKVFF. The CDR3 DNA follows: TGTGCCTGGAACTTCGGGACAGGGGGCAAAGTTTTCTTT.

J is TRBJ1-1 and V is TRBV27; D is ambiguous. CDR1 is MNHEY and CDR2 is SMNVEV in the germline V gene (reference sequence). This CDR3 contains 13 residues. V was cut by 3 bases and J by 4 bases, with 9 bases left in between. CDR3 residues: CASSFYSGTEAFF. In DNA form, the CDR3 reads TGTGCCAGCAGTTTTTACAGTGGCACTGAAGCTTTCTTT.

This chain links TRBV18 with TRBJ1-4; D might be TRBD1 (6 bases). The CDR3 spans 14 residues. Germline CDR1 KGHSH, CDR2 LQKENI. V gave up 6 bases and J gave up 1 base, with 9 bases separating them. CDR3 nucleotides: TGTGCCAGCTCGAGAGGGGGAACTAATGAAAAACTGTTTTTT. Its protein product is CASSRGGTNEKLFF.

The rearrangement joins TRBV27 to TRBJ2-7; a possible D gene is TRBD2 (5 bases). The ends were cut back, 3 bases at V and 3 bases at J, with 9 bases in the middle. The CDR3 is 13 residues long. Germline V gene sequence: CDR1 MNHEY, CDR2 SMNVEV (reference sequence). The CDR3 DNA sequence: TGTGCCAGCAGTTTCGGGAAGTACTACGAGCAGTACTTC. Translating gives CASSFGKYYEQYF.

The chain combines TRBV7-9 with TRBJ1-2, with 8 positions matching TRBD1. Germline V gene data show CDR1 as SEHNR and CDR2 as FQNEAQ (reference sequence). V lost 4 bases and J lost 6; bases outside the gene matches: 10. CDR3 length: 15 residues. CDR3 loop: CASSSSSGRGHGYTF. CDR3 coding DNA: TGTGCCAGCAGCTCCTCGAGTGGCAGGGGGCATGGCTACACCTTC.

This chain connects TRBV30 to TRBJ1-5; D is uncertain. The germline V and J ends were trimmed by 3 bases and 5 bases, with 8 bases remaining between them. The CDR3 spans 12 residues. Germline CDR1 is GTSNPN and CDR2 is SVGIG (reference sequence). CDR3 sequence (DNA): TGTGCCTGGAGCAGGTCATATCAGCCCCAGCATTTT. Its protein is CAWSRSYQPQHF.

The chain has TRBV27 and TRBJ2-7; D is unclear. Trimming left V 5 bases short and J 4 bases short, with 15 bases between. CDR1 is MNHEY, CDR2 SMNVEV, per germline (reference sequence). This CDR3 contains 14 residues. CDR3 residues: CASSPNLIAYEQYF. DNA of the CDR3: TGTGCCAGCAGTCCCAACCTAATTGCGTACGAGCAGTACTTC.

CDR3 region: CSVSLSYEQYF. For the CDR3, the DNA is TGCAGCGTTAGCCTTTCCTACGAGCAGTACTTC. J is TRBJ2-7 and V is TRBV29-1, with D hard to call. The germline gives CDR1 SQVTM, CDR2 ANQGSEA. This CDR3 has 11 residues. Trimming shortened V by 5 bases and J by 1 base, and 6 bases separated the two germline ends.

This rearrangement joins TRBV3-1 (or the pseudogene TRBV3-2) to TRBJ1-2; 8 bases match TRBD1. CDR1 is LGHDT, CDR2 YNNKEL, per germline (reference sequence). V was pared by 4 bases and J by 8 bases, with 6 bases of the junction left unmatched. There are 13 residues in the CDR3. The CDR3: CASSPGQGQGYTF. The CDR3 DNA reads TGTGCCAGCAGCCCCGGACAGGGTCAAGGCTACACCTTC.

The rearrangement links TRBV28 to TRBJ1-1; 11 bases align to TRBD1. Germline-derived CDR1 and CDR2 are MDHEN and SYDVKM. The CDR3 contains 12 residues. V dropped 6 bases and J dropped 11; count of bases not matched to a gene: 5. CDR3 in amino acids: CASSRRDRGAFF. The CDR3 nucleotides are TGTGCCAGCAGCCGCCGGGACAGGGGGGCTTTCTTT.

The rearrangement joins TRBV28 to TRBJ1-6; D gene uncertain. Germline values: CDR1 MDHEN, CDR2 SYDVKM. The length of the CDR3 is 14 residues. V was pared by 6 bases and J by 7 bases, with 13 bases between. CDR3 sequence (DNA): TGTGCCAGCAGGACAATTCTGGCGAATTCACCCCTCCACTTT. Its protein is CASRTILANSPLHF.

CDR3 loop: CASRDPGATDTQYF. The CDR3 DNA reads as TGCGCCAGCAGGGATCCAGGGGCAACAGATACGCAGTATTTT. This sequence joins TRBV5-1 and TRBJ2-3; tentative D call: TRBD1 (6 bases). From germline, CDR1 is SGHRS and CDR2 YFSETQ. The CDR3 extends over 14 amino acids. V dropped 5 bases and J dropped 3 bases, with 13 bases sitting between them.

The chain recombines TRBV5-6 with TRBJ1-3, with D tentatively TRBD1 (5 bases). Trimming stripped 7 bases from V and 1 base from J, with 12 bases between. The germline gives CDR1 SGHDT, CDR2 YYEEEE. This CDR3 is built from 14 residues. In DNA, the CDR3 is TGTGCCAGCCGAGACAGATTTTCTGGAAACACCATATATTTT. It codes for CASRDRFSGNTIYF.

The V gene is TRBV28, the J gene TRBJ1-2; TRBD1 aligns across 9 bases. Germline V CDR1 and CDR2: MDHEN, SYDVKM. J lost 8 bases, V lost 6 bases, and 10 bases had no gene match. The CDR3 sequence is 14 residues long. The CDR3 sequence: CASSQRGQGEGYTF. The CDR3 region has the DNA TGTGCCAGCAGCCAACGGGGACAGGGTGAAGGCTACACCTTC.

This rearrangement joins TRBV9 to TRBJ2-3, with D possibly being TRBD1 (8 bases). The CDR3 consists of 16 residues. Germline CDR1 reads SGDLS; CDR2 reads YYNGEE. V was pared by 4 bases and J by 11 bases, with 26 bases between. CDR3 residues: CASSPTGTGWGGMQYF. The CDR3 nucleotides are TGTGCCAGCAGCCCCACCGGGACAGGATGGGGAGGGATGCAGTATTTT.